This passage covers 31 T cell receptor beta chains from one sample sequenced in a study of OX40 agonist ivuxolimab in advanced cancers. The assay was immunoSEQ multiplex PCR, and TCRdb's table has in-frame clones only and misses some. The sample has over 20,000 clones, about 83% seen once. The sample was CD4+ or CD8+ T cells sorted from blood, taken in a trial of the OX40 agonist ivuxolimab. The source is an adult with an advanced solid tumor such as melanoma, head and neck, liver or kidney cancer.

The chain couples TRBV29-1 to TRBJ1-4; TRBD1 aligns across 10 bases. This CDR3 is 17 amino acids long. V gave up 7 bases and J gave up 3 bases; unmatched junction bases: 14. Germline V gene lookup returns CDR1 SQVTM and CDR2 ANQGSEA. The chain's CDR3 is CSGLIRDRGFSNEKLFF. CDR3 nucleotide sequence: TGCAGCGGCCTGATAAGGGACAGGGGCTTTTCTAATGAAAAACTGTTTTTT.

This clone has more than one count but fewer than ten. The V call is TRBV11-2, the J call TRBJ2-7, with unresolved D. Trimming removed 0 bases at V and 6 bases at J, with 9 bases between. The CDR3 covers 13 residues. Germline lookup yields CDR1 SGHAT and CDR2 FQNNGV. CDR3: CASSLDPPFEQYF. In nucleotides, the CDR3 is TGTGCCAGCAGCTTAGACCCCCCTTTCGAGCAGTACTTC.

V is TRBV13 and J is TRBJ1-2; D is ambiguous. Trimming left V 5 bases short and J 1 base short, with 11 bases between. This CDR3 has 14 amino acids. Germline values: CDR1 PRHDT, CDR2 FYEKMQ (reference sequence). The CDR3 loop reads CASSGERINYGYTF. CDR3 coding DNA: TGTGCCAGCAGCGGGGAGCGGATTAACTATGGCTACACCTTC.

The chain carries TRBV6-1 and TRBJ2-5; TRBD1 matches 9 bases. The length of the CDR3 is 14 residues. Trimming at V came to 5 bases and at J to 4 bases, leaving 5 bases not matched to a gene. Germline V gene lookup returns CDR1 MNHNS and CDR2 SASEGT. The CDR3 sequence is CASSKGQGLETQYF. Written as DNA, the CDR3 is TGTGCCAGCAGTAAGGGACAGGGTTTAGAGACCCAGTACTTC.

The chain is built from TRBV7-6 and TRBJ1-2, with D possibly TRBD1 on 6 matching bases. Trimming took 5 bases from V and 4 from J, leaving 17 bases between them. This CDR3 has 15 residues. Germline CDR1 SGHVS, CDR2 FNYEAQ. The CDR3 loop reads CASSPGAGEGYGYTF. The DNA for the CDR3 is TGTGCCAGCAGCCCGGGGGCAGGGGAGGGCTATGGCTACACCTTC.

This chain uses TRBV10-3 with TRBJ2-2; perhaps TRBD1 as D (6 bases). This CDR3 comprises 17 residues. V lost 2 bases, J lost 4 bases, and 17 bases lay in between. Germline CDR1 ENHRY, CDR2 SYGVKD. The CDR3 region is CAISELDRTFSTGELFF. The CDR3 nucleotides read TGTGCCATCAGTGAGCTGGACAGAACTTTTTCCACCGGGGAGCTGTTTTTT.

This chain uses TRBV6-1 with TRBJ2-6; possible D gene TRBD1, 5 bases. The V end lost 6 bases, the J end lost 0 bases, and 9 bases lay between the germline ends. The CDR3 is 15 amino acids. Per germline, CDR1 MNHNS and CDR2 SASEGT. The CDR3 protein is CASRIRDSGANVLTF. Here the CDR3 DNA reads TGTGCCAGCAGGATCAGGGACTCTGGGGCCAACGTCCTGACTTTC.

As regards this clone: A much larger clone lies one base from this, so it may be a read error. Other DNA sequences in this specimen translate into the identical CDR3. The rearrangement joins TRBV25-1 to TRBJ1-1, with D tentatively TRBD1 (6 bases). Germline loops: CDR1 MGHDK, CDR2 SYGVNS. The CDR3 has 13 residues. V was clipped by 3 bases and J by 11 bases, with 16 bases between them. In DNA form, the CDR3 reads TGTGCCAGCAGTGAGGGGGACACCGTCAAGGCTTTCTTT. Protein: CASSEGDTVKAFF. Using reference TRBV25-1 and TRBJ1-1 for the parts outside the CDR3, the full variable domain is EADIYQTPRYLVIGTGKKITLECSQTMGHDKMYWYQQDPGMELHLIHYSYGVNSTEKGDLSSESTVSRIRTEHFPLTLESARPSHTSQYLCASSEGDTVKAFFGQGTRLTVV.

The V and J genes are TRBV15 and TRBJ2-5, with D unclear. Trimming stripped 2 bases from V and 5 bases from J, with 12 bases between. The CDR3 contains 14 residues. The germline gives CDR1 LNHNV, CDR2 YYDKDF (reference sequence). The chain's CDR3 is CATSRRVGFETQYF. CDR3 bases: TGTGCCACCAGCAGACGCGTGGGGTTTGAGACCCAGTACTTC.

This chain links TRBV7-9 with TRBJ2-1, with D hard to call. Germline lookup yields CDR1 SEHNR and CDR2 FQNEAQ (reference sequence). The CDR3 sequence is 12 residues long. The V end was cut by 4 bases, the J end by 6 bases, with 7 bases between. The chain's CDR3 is CASSWPGNEQFF. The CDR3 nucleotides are TGTGCCAGCAGCTGGCCGGGCAATGAGCAGTTCTTC.

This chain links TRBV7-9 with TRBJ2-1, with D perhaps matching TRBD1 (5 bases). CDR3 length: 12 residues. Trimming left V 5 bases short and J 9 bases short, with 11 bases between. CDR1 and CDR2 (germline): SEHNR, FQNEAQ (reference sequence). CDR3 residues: CASSPVGAEQFF. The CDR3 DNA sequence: TGTGCCAGCAGCCCCGTTGGGGCTGAGCAGTTCTTC.

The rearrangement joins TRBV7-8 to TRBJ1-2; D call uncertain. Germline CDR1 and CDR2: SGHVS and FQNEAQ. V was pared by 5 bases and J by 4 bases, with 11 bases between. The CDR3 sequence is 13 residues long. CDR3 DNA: TGTGCCAGCAGCCCCTTTCCTGGCTATGGCTACACCTTC. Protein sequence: CASSPFPGYGYTF.

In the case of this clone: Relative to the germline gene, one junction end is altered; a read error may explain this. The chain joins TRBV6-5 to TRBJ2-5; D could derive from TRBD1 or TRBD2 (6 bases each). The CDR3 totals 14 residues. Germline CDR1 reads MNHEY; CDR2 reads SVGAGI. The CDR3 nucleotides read TGTGCCGGCAGTGGGTGGGGGGCACAAGAGACCCAGTACTTC. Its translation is CAGSGWGAQETQYF.

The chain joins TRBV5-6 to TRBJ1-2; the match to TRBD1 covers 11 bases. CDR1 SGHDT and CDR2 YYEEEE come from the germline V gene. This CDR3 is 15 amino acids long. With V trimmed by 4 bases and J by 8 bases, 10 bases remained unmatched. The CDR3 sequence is CASSRHRGTGGGYTF. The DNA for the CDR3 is TGTGCCAGCAGCAGACACCGAGGGACAGGGGGAGGCTACACCTTC.

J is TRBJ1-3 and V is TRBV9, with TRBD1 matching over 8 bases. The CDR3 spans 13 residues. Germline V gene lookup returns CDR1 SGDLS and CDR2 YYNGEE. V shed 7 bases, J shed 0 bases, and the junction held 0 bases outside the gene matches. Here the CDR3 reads CASGTGSGNTIYF. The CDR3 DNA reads TGTGCCAGCGGGACAGGCTCTGGAAACACCATATATTTT.

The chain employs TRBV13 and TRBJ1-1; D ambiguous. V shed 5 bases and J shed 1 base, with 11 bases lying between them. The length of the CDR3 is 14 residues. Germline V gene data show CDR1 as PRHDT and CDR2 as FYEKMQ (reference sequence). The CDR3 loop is CASSPRTGNTEAFF. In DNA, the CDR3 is TGTGCCAGCAGCCCGAGGACGGGGAACACTGAAGCTTTCTTT.

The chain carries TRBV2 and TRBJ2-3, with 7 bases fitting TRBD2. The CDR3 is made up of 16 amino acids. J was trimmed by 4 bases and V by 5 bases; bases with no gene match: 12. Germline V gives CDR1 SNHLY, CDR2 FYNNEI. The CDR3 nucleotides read TGTGCCAGCAGTTCCCGGGTAGTGGGGGGGTCAGATACGCAGTATTTT. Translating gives CASSSRVVGGSDTQYF.

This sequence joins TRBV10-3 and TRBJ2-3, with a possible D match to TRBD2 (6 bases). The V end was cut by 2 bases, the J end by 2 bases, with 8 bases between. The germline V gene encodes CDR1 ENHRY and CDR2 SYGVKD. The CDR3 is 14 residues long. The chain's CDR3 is CAISEGGNTDTQYF. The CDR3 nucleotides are TGTGCCATCAGTGAGGGGGGGAACACAGATACGCAGTATTTT.

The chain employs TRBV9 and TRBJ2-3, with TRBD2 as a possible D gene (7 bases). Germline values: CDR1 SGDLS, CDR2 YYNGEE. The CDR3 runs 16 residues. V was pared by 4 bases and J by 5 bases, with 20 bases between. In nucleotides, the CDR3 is TGTGCCAGCAGCCCGGGCGGGGGCCCGCCGGGAGATACGCAGTATTTT. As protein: CASSPGGGPPGDTQYF.

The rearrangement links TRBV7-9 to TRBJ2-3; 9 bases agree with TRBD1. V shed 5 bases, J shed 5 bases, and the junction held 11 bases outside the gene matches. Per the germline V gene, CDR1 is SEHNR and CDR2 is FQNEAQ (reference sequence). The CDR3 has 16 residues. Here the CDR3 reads CASSHPQGALKDTQYF. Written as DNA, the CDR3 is TGTGCCAGCAGCCACCCACAGGGGGCGTTGAAAGATACGCAGTATTTT.

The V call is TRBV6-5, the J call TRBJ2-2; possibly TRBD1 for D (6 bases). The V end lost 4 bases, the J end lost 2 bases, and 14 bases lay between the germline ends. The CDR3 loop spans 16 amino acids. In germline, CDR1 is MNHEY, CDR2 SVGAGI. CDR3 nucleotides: TGTGCCAGCAGTTCACTATACAGGGCAAACACCGGGGAGCTGTTTTTT. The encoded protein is CASSSLYRANTGELFF.

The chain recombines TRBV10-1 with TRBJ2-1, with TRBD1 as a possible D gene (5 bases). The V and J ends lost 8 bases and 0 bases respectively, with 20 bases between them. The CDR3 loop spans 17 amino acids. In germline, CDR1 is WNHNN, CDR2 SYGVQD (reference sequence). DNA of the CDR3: TGCGCCAGCTCCCCCGCTTGGGGCCGTGGCTCCTACAATGAGCAGTTCTTC. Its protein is CASSPAWGRGSYNEQFF.

CDR3 coding DNA: TGTGCCATCAGTGATTTCCCCGAGGGGTCCGAGACCCAGTACTTC. Translated: CAISDFPEGSETQYF. V gene TRBV10-3 combines with J gene TRBJ2-5; D is possibly TRBD1 or TRBD2 (5 bases each). The CDR3 contains 15 residues. Deletions cut 3 bases from V and 5 bases from J, with 16 bases between. The V gene's germline CDR1 is ENHRY and CDR2 SYGVKD.

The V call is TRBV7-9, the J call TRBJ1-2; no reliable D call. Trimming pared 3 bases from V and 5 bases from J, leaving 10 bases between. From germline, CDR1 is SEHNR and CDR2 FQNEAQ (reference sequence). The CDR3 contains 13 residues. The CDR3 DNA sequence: TGTGCCAGCAGCTTCTCGGATACGTATGGCTACACCTTC. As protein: CASSFSDTYGYTF.

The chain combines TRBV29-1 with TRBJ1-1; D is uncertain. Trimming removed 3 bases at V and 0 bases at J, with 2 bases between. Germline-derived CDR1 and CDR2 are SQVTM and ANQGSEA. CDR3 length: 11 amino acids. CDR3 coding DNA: TGCAGCGTTGAGATGAACACTGAAGCTTTCTTT. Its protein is CSVEMNTEAFF.

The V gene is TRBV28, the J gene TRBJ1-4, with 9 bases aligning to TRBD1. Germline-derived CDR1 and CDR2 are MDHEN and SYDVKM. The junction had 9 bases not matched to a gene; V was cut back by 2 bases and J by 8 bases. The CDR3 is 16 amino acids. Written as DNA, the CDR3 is TGTGCCAGCAGTTTAGGCTTAACAGGGGGCGGGGAAAAACTGTTTTTT. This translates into CASSLGLTGGGEKLFF.

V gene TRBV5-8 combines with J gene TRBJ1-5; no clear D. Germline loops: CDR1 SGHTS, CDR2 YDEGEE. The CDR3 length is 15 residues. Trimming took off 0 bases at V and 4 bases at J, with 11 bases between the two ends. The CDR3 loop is CASSLVRGLNQPQHF. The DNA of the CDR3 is TGTGCCAGCAGCTTGGTGCGGGGTCTTAATCAGCCCCAGCATTTT.

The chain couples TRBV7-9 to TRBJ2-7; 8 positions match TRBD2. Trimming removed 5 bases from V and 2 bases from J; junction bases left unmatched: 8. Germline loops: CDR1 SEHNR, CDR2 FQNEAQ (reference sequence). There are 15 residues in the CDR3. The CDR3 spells CASSPRVAGPYEQYF. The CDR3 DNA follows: TGTGCCAGCAGCCCCCGGGTAGCGGGGCCCTACGAGCAGTACTTC.

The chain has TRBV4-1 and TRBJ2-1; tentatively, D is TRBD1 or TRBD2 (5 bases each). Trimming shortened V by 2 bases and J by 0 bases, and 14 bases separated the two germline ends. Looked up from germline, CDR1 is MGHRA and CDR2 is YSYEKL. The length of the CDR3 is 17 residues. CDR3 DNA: TGCGCCAGCAGCCAACACCGGGGCTATAGCTCCTACAATGAGCAGTTCTTC. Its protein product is CASSQHRGYSSYNEQFF.

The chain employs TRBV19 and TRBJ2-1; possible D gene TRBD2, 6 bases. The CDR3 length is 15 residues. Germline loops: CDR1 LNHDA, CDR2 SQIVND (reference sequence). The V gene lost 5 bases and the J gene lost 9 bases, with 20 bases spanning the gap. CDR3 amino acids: CASSVTSGGFVEQFF. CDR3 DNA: TGTGCCAGTAGTGTGACTAGTGGGGGGTTTGTTGAGCAGTTCTTC.

The CDR3 nucleotides are TGCGCCAGCAGCGATGGGACAGGGAATCAGCCCCAGCATTTT. Residues: CASSDGTGNQPQHF. The rearrangement uses TRBV5-1 and TRBJ1-5; 9 nucleotides align to TRBD1. V was clipped by 4 bases and J by 4 bases; unmatched bases: 3. This CDR3 spans 14 amino acids. Germline CDR1 reads SGHRS; CDR2 reads YFSETQ.